Below, one TCR beta chain is given with its context. The antigen remains unidentified. This sample is part of a study of T cell responses to AZD1222 COVID-19 vaccine. Study-wide points: Spike-specific TCR breadth and depth rose after two AZD1222 doses.

The CDR3 has 11 residues. Germline V gene lookup returns CDR1 MDHEN and CDR2 SYDVKM. Trimming removed 5 bases from V and 1 base from J, with 2 bases in between. Measured with immunoSEQ multiplex PCR; TCRdb has only the in-frame clones, and not every one. The data contain 100,000 to 150,000 clones, around 90% of them singletons. The V call is TRBV28, the J call TRBJ1-1; D gene unclear. The receptor's source is an adult in good health. The sample was peripheral blood, taken on day 0 of AZD1222 vaccination. The CDR3 loop reads CASSQNTEAFF. The CDR3 bases are TGTGCCAGCAGTCAGAACACTGAAGCTTTCTTT.